The 7 T cell receptor beta chains below come from one sample, sequenced in a study of cytomegalovirus exposure and HLA in healthy donors. The PCR contained 60 Vbeta and 13 Jbeta primers. The data were produced by immunoSEQ multiplex PCR, yet TCRdb's version contains in-frame clones alone and is incomplete. The sample holds around 100,000 clones, roughly 77% seen once. The specimen sequenced was PBMCs. These receptors were collected from a woman aged 18-35 years in good health and CMV-seropositive.

The chain couples TRBV2 to TRBJ2-1; TRBD2 matches 14 bases. The CDR3 totals 17 residues. The J segment lost 2 bases and the V segment lost 6 bases, leaving 6 bases of the junction unmatched. CDR1 is SNHLY and CDR2 is FYNNEI in the germline V gene. The DNA of the CDR3 is TGTGCCAGCAGGGGACTAGCGGGAGAAGGGGCCTACAATGAGCAGTTCTTC. As protein: CASRGLAGEGAYNEQFF. Supplemented by reference TRBV2 and TRBJ2-1, the full variable domain reads EPEVTQTPSHQVTQMGQEVILRCVPISNHLYFYWYRQILGQKVEFLVSFYNNEISEKSEIFDDQFSVERPDGSNFTLKIRSTKLEDSAMYFCASRGLAGEGAYNEQFFGPGTRLTVL.

The CDR3 reads CASSKDDRGRTEAFF. The CDR3 nucleotides read TGTGCCAGCAGCAAAGACGACAGGGGGCGAACTGAAGCTTTCTTT. The rearrangement joins TRBV21-1 to TRBJ1-1; the D call TRBD1 from the table was never checked on the DNA. TRBV21-1 is recorded as a pseudogene. This CDR3 has 15 amino acids.

The rearrangement uses TRBV27 and TRBJ1-4; 8 bases are shared with TRBD1. The CDR3 covers 16 residues. The trim removed 5 bases at V and 0 bases at J, leaving 5 bases unmatched. Germline V gene sequence: CDR1 MNHEY, CDR2 SMNVEV (reference sequence). CDR3: CASSRTGTATNEKLFF. As DNA, the CDR3 is TGTGCCAGCAGTCGGACAGGGACTGCAACTAATGAAAAACTGTTTTTT. The full variable domain, rest sourced from reference TRBV27 and TRBJ1-4, is EAQVTQNPRYLITVTGKKLTVTCSQNMNHEYMSWYRQDPGLGLRQIYYSMNVEVTDKGDVPEGYKVSRKEKRNFPLILESPSPNQTSLYFCASSRTGTATNEKLFFGSGTQLSVL.

This clone is a singleton in its sample. The V call is TRBV7-9, the J call TRBJ2-1, with 15 nucleotides matching TRBD2. Per germline, CDR1 SEHNR and CDR2 FQNEAQ (reference sequence). This CDR3 contains 18 residues. V lost 5 bases to trimming and J lost 2 bases; unmatched junction nucleotides: 7. CDR3 bases: TGTGCCAGCAGCGCGGGACTAGCGGGGGGCCCGCCCTACAATGAGCAGTTCTTC. The encoded protein is CASSAGLAGGPPYNEQFF.

In this sample, this clone turned up once. The rearrangement joins TRBV25-1 to TRBJ2-5, with D perhaps matching TRBD2 (5 bases). V lost 3 bases and J lost 3, with 14 bases in between. The CDR3 spans 15 residues. Germline CDR1 and CDR2: MGHDK and SYGVNS. Here the CDR3 reads CASSEGSDSKETQYF. CDR3 sequence (DNA): TGTGCCAGCAGTGAGGGTAGCGACTCCAAAGAGACCCAGTACTTC.

This clone was counted only a few times. V gene TRBV11-2 combines with J gene TRBJ2-7, with TRBD2 identical over 9 bases. CDR3 length: 16 amino acids. V lost 5 bases, J lost 4 bases, and 12 bases stayed unmatched. From germline, CDR1 is SGHAT and CDR2 FQNNGV. The chain's CDR3 is CASSPMPSGGLYEQYF. Here the CDR3 DNA reads TGTGCCAGCAGCCCTATGCCGAGCGGGGGGCTTTACGAGCAGTACTTC. The full variable domain, its missing parts supplied by reference TRBV11-2 and TRBJ2-7, is EAGVAQSPRYKIIEKRQSVAFWCNPISGHATLYWYQQILGQGPKLLIQFQNNGVVDDSQLPKDRFSAERLKGVDSTLKIQPAKLEDSAVYLCASSPMPSGGLYEQYFGPGTRLTVT.

The rearrangement uses TRBV10-3 and TRBJ2-3; D is possibly TRBD2 (5 bases). Germline lookup yields CDR1 ENHRY and CDR2 SYGVKD. Trimming cost V 2 bases and J 2 bases, with 11 bases left between them. The CDR3 loop spans 15 amino acids. CDR3 in DNA: TGTGCCATCAGTGAGAGGAGGTCCGACACAGATACGCAGTATTTT. It yields the protein CAISERRSDTDTQYF.